This passage covers 22 T cell receptor beta chains from one sample sequenced in a study of T-cell memory formation after mild COVID-19. TCRdb re-called the 5' RACE reads through MiXCR, storing one row per CDR3 protein. The sample consists of under 450,000 distinct CDR3 sequences, about 22% of them appearing once. The material sequenced was PBMCs or a T cell subset sorted from them (not recorded which). These receptors all stem from an adult woman who had mild COVID-19 (a few samples of this study predate the infection). Cell type and time point are not known.

The V gene is TRBV7-3, the J gene TRBJ2-7, with 12 bases aligning to TRBD1. The J call may not be correct, given that the DNA end is closer to TRBJ2-1. CDR1 is SGHTA, CDR2 FQGTGA, per germline. The length of the CDR3 is 16 residues. The CDR3 is CASSTQTGTGGFEQFF. In DNA form, the CDR3 reads TGTGCCAGCAGCACACAAACCGGGACAGGGGGCTTTGAGCAGTTCTTC.

The chain carries TRBV6-6 and TRBJ2-7; a weak D match, TRBD1 (5 bases). Trimming cost V 6 bases and J 1 base, with 13 bases left between them. Germline V gives CDR1 MNHNY, CDR2 SVGAGI (reference sequence). The CDR3 extends over 14 amino acids. CDR3 region: CASSSRALSYEQYF. The DNA of the CDR3 is TGTGCCAGCAGCTCCAGGGCCCTATCCTACGAGCAGTACTTC.

This clonotype was seen a handful of times. The CDR3 reads CASSTHRTETTSYEQYF. CDR3 nucleotide sequence: TGTGCCAGCAGCACCCACCGGACAGAGACGACCTCCTACGAGCAGTACTTC. This rearrangement joins TRBV6-2 or TRBV6-3 to TRBJ2-7; possibly TRBD1 for D (6 bases). The CDR3 is 17 residues long. V lost 6 bases and J lost 0, with 21 bases in between. The germline V gene encodes CDR1 MNHEY and CDR2 SVGEGT.

The rearrangement links TRBV5-1 to TRBJ1-3; weak D call: TRBD1 (5 bases). Germline V CDR1 and CDR2: SGHRS, YFSETQ. V gave up 4 bases and J gave up 2 bases, with 10 bases separating them. The CDR3 loop spans 14 amino acids. The CDR3 here is CASSAEGTGNTIYF. The CDR3 nucleotides are TGCGCCAGCAGCGCCGAGGGGACTGGAAACACCATATATTTT.

A few counts support this clonotype. The rearrangement joins TRBV7-8 to TRBJ1-4; D possibly corresponds to TRBD1 (5 bases). Germline V CDR1 and CDR2: SGHVS, FQNEAQ. The CDR3 totals 16 residues. V lost 5 bases and J 4 bases, leaving 17 bases between the germline ends. CDR3 sequence: CASSPRPRALNEKLFF. The CDR3 DNA reads TGTGCCAGCAGCCCCCGCCCCAGGGCTCTTAATGAAAAACTGTTTTTT. The variable domain in full, with the rest retrieved from reference TRBV7-8 and TRBJ1-4, is GAGVSQSPRYKVAKRGQDVALRCDPISGHVSLFWYQQALGQGPEFLTYFQNEAQLDKSGLPSDRFFAERPEGSVSTLKIQRTQQEDSAVYLCASSPRPRALNEKLFFGSGTQLSVL.

This clonotype was detected only a few times. The chain uses TRBV20-1 and TRBJ2-1; 9 bases match TRBD2. Germline V gives CDR1 DFQATT, CDR2 SNEGSKA (reference sequence). This CDR3 has 18 residues. The J segment lost 0 bases and the V segment lost 0 bases, leaving 9 bases of the junction unmatched. The CDR3 DNA reads as TGCAGTGCTAGAGAACCGCTAGCGGGGAAAAGCTCCTACAATGAGCAGTTCTTC. Amino acid sequence: CSAREPLAGKSSYNEQFF.

In its sample, this clonotype was seen a few times. The chain is built from TRBV3-1 and TRBJ2-1, with 12 bases aligning to TRBD2. The CDR3 loop spans 16 amino acids. CDR1 is LGHDT, CDR2 YNNKEL, per germline (reference sequence). V lost 1 base, J lost 5 bases, and 3 bases stayed unmatched. The DNA of the CDR3 is TGTGCCAGCAGCCAAGCCAGACTAGCGGGGGACAATGAGCAGTTCTTC. Translating it yields CASSQARLAGDNEQFF.

This clonotype has more than one count but fewer than ten. The chain has TRBV7-6 and TRBJ2-1; 13 nucleotides align to TRBD2. Per the germline V gene, CDR1 is SGHVS and CDR2 is FNYEAQ. Unmatched junction bases numbered 8, after V lost 4 bases and J lost 2 bases. This CDR3 region has 18 residues. The CDR3 region has the DNA TGTGCCAGCAGCTCTCAGCCCGGACTAGCGGGGGCCTACAATGAGCAGTTCTTC. Residues: CASSSQPGLAGAYNEQFF.

This chain joins TRBV30 and TRBJ1-5; D may be TRBD1 (5 bases). With 6 bases removed from V and 4 bases from J, the gap between germline ends came to 22 bases. CDR3 length: 16 amino acids. CDR1 GTSNPN and CDR2 SVGIG come from the germline V gene (reference sequence). CDR3 loop: CACSFARGGGNQPQHF. As DNA, the CDR3 is TGTGCCTGCAGCTTCGCAAGGGGTGGGGGGAATCAGCCCCAGCATTTT.

The chain employs TRBV25-1 and TRBJ2-1; D ambiguous. The V end lost 7 bases, the J end lost 8 bases, and 12 bases lay between the germline ends. CDR3 length: 12 residues. Germline assignment: CDR1 MGHDK and CDR2 SYGVNS. The CDR3 here is CASTKRVDEQFF. In DNA form, the CDR3 reads TGTGCCAGCACCAAAAGGGTAGATGAGCAGTTCTTC.

The V call is TRBV27, the J call TRBJ2-7; a possible D gene is TRBD2 (6 bases). CDR3 length: 13 amino acids. Trimming left V 7 bases short and J 1 base short, with 11 bases between. Germline CDR1 MNHEY, CDR2 SMNVEV (reference sequence). The CDR3 DNA follows: TGTGCCAGCATAGCCCGGGGGTCCTACGAGCAGTACTTC. Residues: CASIARGSYEQYF.

The chain recombines TRBV10-3 with TRBJ1-5; no firm D call. The CDR3 totals 16 residues. CDR1 is ENHRY and CDR2 is SYGVKD in the germline V gene. V shed 0 bases and J shed 0 bases, with 9 bases lying between them. The CDR3 nucleotides read TGTGCCATCAGTGAGTCGTCCGTCTATAGCAATCAGCCCCAGCATTTT. This sequence encodes CAISESSVYSNQPQHF.

This clonotype was observed a few times. The gene calls are TRBV20-1 and TRBJ1-1; D not certain. CDR3 size: 15 residues. CDR1 is DFQATT, CDR2 SNEGSKA, per germline (reference sequence). V lost 3 bases and J 1 base, leaving 15 bases between the germline ends. As DNA, the CDR3 is TGCAGTGCTAGGCCTGGCGGCAGGCCGAACACTGAAGCTTTCTTT. Its protein product is CSARPGGRPNTEAFF.

This clonotype was counted at least ten times. V is TRBV7-9 and J is TRBJ2-5; 9 bases agree with TRBD1. The ends lost 6 bases at V and 4 bases at J; junction bases unmatched: 3. The length of the CDR3 is 13 residues. Germline V gene data show CDR1 as SEHNR and CDR2 as FQNEAQ (reference sequence). CDR3 sequence: CASSRGQGETQYF. In DNA, the CDR3 is TGTGCCAGCAGTCGGGGACAGGGAGAGACCCAGTACTTC. Supplemented by reference TRBV7-9 and TRBJ2-5, the full variable domain reads DTGVSQNPRHKITKRGQNVTFRCDPISEHNRLYWYRQTLGQGPEFLTYFQNEAQLEKSRLLSDRFSAERPKGSFSTLEIQRTEQGDSAMYLCASSRGQGETQYFGPGTRLLVL.

The rearrangement joins TRBV12-3 or TRBV12-4 to TRBJ1-1; TRBD1 might be the D (6 bases). Trimming took 5 bases from V and 11 from J, leaving 24 bases between them. The CDR3 has 15 residues. The CDR3 loop reads CASSAPGTGGARAFF. The CDR3 region has the DNA TGTGCCAGCAGTGCCCCCGGGACGGGGGGGGCGCGGGCTTTCTTT.

This chain uses TRBV7-9 with TRBJ1-2, with TRBD1 matching over 8 bases. This CDR3 has 13 amino acids. In germline, CDR1 is SEHNR, CDR2 FQNEAQ (reference sequence). The V gene end was trimmed by 8 bases and the J gene end by 2 bases; junction bases not matched to a gene: 4. The CDR3 DNA sequence: TGTGCCAGCGCCCAGGGGGCAAACTATGGCTACACCTTC. Translated: CASAQGANYGYTF.

This chain connects TRBV4-2 to TRBJ2-2, with 10 bases identical to TRBD2. Germline CDR1 reads LGHNA; CDR2 reads YNFKEQ. The CDR3 length is 16 residues. V gave up 1 base and J gave up 4 bases; unmatched junction bases: 3. The CDR3 protein is CASSQGSGRSTGELFF. DNA of the CDR3: TGTGCCAGCAGCCAAGGTAGCGGGAGGTCCACCGGGGAGCTGTTTTTT.

The V and J genes are TRBV6-5 and TRBJ2-1; D might be TRBD2 (5 bases). The CDR3 is 16 amino acids. The ends were cut back, 0 bases at V and 2 bases at J, with 11 bases in the middle. Germline V lookup: CDR1 MNHEY, CDR2 SVGAGI. CDR3 region: CASSYSGAPPYNEQFF. CDR3 DNA: TGTGCCAGCAGTTACTCGGGAGCGCCCCCCTACAATGAGCAGTTCTTC.

This clonotype appeared a few times. The V gene is TRBV11-2, the J gene TRBJ1-2, with TRBD1 matching 7 bases. V shed 5 bases and J 2 bases; nucleotides not matched to a gene: 11. This CDR3 region has 16 residues. The V gene's germline CDR1 is SGHAT and CDR2 FQNNGV. This CDR3 is CASSTPSETGNYGYTF. In DNA, the CDR3 is TGTGCCAGCAGCACCCCCTCCGAGACAGGGAACTATGGCTACACCTTC.

This sequence joins TRBV12-3 or TRBV12-4 and TRBJ2-2; D gene uncertain. The V end lost 10 bases, the J end lost 6 bases, and 21 bases lay between the germline ends. This CDR3 comprises 15 residues. The CDR3 DNA is TGTGCCACCCCCCTAGGACCCCTTTTGGCCGGGGAGCTGTTTTTT. It specifies CATPLGPLLAGELFF.

The V call is TRBV4-1, the J call TRBJ2-3, with TRBD1 as a possible D gene (5 bases). This CDR3 spans 16 amino acids. V lost 1 base, J lost 0 bases, and 11 bases lay in between. CDR1 is MGHRA, CDR2 YSYEKL, per germline. Written as DNA, the CDR3 is TGCGCCAGCAGCCAAGGTTTGGGGCCGAGCACAGATACGCAGTATTTT. This sequence encodes CASSQGLGPSTDTQYF.

The chain carries TRBV12-3 or TRBV12-4 and TRBJ1-5, with 10 bases that match TRBD1. The CDR3 covers 16 residues. Trimming took 5 bases from V and 3 from J; bases not matched to a gene: 7. The CDR3 bases are TGTGCCAGCAGTACTCGGACAGGGGGTCCCAATCAGCCCCAGCATTTT. This translates into CASSTRTGGPNQPQHF.